Listed here are 28 T cell receptor beta chains from one sample, sequenced in a study of T cell responses to AZD1222 COVID-19 vaccine. Method: immunoSEQ multiplex PCR; TCRdb's copy keeps in-frame clones and lacks some. The sample records under 200,000 clones, around 85% being singletons. This specimen consisted of peripheral blood, obtained 28 days after the second AZD1222 dose. These TCRs come from an adult who received the AZD1222 COVID-19 vaccine.

The table lists this clone with a few counts. This chain connects TRBV5-4 to TRBJ2-7; 16 bases map to TRBD2. Germline CDR1 reads SGHNT; CDR2 reads YYREEE (reference sequence). This CDR3 is built from 17 residues. J lost 5 bases, V lost 4 bases, and 9 bases had no gene match. DNA of the CDR3: TGTGCCAGCAGCCCCGGGGGACTAGCGGGGGGGCTGGACGAGCAGTACTTC. Its translation is CASSPGGLAGGLDEQYF.

J is TRBJ2-7 and V is TRBV4-1; tentative D call: TRBD1 (5 bases). This CDR3 has 16 amino acids. Germline values: CDR1 MGHRA, CDR2 YSYEKL. The V gene lost 2 bases and the J gene lost 4 bases, with 18 bases spanning the gap. The CDR3 region has the DNA TGCGCCAGCAGCCAACAGGGAACTTTCGAGCATTACGAGCAGTACTTC. This translates into CASSQQGTFEHYEQYF.

This sequence joins TRBV29-1 and TRBJ2-2, with 8 bases fitting TRBD1. After removal of 5 bases from V and 5 bases from J, the junction contained 7 bases not matched to a gene. The CDR3 totals 14 residues. Germline V gives CDR1 SQVTM, CDR2 ANQGSEA. CDR3 residues: CSVSQGARTGELFF. The CDR3 bases are TGCAGCGTTTCTCAGGGGGCGCGAACCGGGGAGCTGTTTTTT.

The chain recombines TRBV19 with TRBJ2-7; no reliable D call. The V gene lost 5 bases and the J gene lost 0 bases, with 5 bases spanning the gap. Germline values: CDR1 LNHDA, CDR2 SQIVND (reference sequence). The CDR3 totals 12 residues. The CDR3 protein is CASSPSSYEQYF. The CDR3 DNA follows: TGTGCCAGTAGTCCTAGCTCCTACGAGCAGTACTTC.

The chain links TRBV6-5 to TRBJ2-7; 9 bases match TRBD2. The CDR3 is 14 amino acids. Trimming removed 6 bases from V and 3 bases from J; junction bases left unmatched: 6. Germline V gene data show CDR1 as MNHEY and CDR2 as SVGAGI. Here the CDR3 DNA reads TGTGCCAGCAGGGTAGCGGGAGAATACTACGAGCAGTACTTC. Protein product: CASRVAGEYYEQYF.

V is TRBV15 and J is TRBJ1-2; D not resolved. This CDR3 region has 12 residues. V was cut by 5 bases and J by 4 bases, with 8 bases left in between. Per the germline V gene, CDR1 is LNHNV and CDR2 is YYDKDF (reference sequence). The CDR3 DNA sequence: TGTGCCACCAGCCAGGACCTCTATGGCTACACCTTC. Translation: CATSQDLYGYTF.

V and J are TRBV11-2 and TRBJ1-2; D is ambiguous. CDR1 and CDR2 from the germline V gene are SGHAT and FQNNGV. The CDR3 sequence is 14 residues long. V was shortened by 1 base and J by 2 bases, with 8 bases between the two germline ends. The CDR3: CASSLARQNYGYTF. The CDR3 DNA reads as TGTGCCAGCAGCTTAGCTCGGCAGAACTATGGCTACACCTTC.

The V call is TRBV5-6, the J call TRBJ1-4; 9 positions match TRBD1. The CDR3 has 14 residues. Germline lookup yields CDR1 SGHDT and CDR2 YYEEEE. V lost 1 base and J lost 8; bases outside the gene matches: 3. The CDR3 here is CASSLYRGREKLFF. DNA of the CDR3: TGTGCCAGCAGCTTGTACAGGGGGCGAGAAAAACTGTTTTTT.

CDR3 in DNA: TGTGCCACCAGCAGAGATGTTGGGACCGGGACGGGTGAGCAGTACTTC. This sequence encodes CATSRDVGTGTGEQYF. The chain couples TRBV15 to TRBJ2-7; D may match TRBD1 or TRBD2 (5 bases each). The V end lost 0 bases, the J end lost 7 bases, and 19 bases lay between the germline ends. The CDR3 totals 16 residues. From germline, CDR1 is LNHNV and CDR2 YYDKDF (reference sequence).

The chain employs TRBV10-3 and TRBJ1-2; a weak D match, TRBD1 (6 bases). This CDR3 contains 13 residues. CDR1 is ENHRY, CDR2 SYGVKD, per germline. Trimming left V 5 bases short and J 3 bases short, with 10 bases between. The CDR3 spells CAISHRVDYGYTF. In DNA form, the CDR3 reads TGTGCCATCAGTCACAGGGTGGACTATGGCTACACCTTC.

This chain connects TRBV7-9 to TRBJ2-6; no firm D call. This CDR3 is 15 amino acids long. V was shortened by 5 bases and J by 4 bases, with 12 bases between the two germline ends. Germline CDR1 and CDR2: SEHNR and FQNEAQ (reference sequence). CDR3 residues: CASSQSESGANVLTF. In nucleotides, the CDR3 is TGTGCCAGCAGCCAATCAGAATCCGGGGCCAACGTCCTGACTTTC.

In this sample, this clone turned up once. The chain joins TRBV19 to TRBJ1-4, with D hard to call. The CDR3 loop spans 15 amino acids. Trimming removed 3 bases from V and 0 bases from J, with 8 bases in between. Germline CDR1 is LNHDA and CDR2 is SQIVND (reference sequence). The CDR3 DNA sequence: TGTGCCAGTAGTATGATAGACGCAACTAATGAAAAACTGTTTTTT. Translation: CASSMIDATNEKLFF.

The chain has TRBV27 and TRBJ2-7; 11 nucleotides match TRBD1. V was clipped by 4 bases and J by 2 bases; unmatched bases: 7. Germline V CDR1 and CDR2: MNHEY, SMNVEV (reference sequence). The CDR3 loop spans 16 amino acids. CDR3 DNA: TGTGCCAGCAGTTGGACAGGGGGCCTAAGTCCCTACGAGCAGTACTTC. This gives the protein CASSWTGGLSPYEQYF.

V is TRBV5-1 and J is TRBJ2-1; 12 bases line up with TRBD2. J lost 8 bases, V lost 0 bases, and 6 bases had no gene match. Germline-derived CDR1 and CDR2 are SGHRS and YFSETQ. CDR3 length: 16 residues. Here the CDR3 reads CASSLGTSGGSDEQFF. The CDR3 DNA is TGCGCCAGCAGCTTGGGAACTAGCGGGGGGTCCGATGAGCAGTTCTTC.

The chain employs TRBV7-2 and TRBJ1-1, with D maybe TRBD1 (5 bases). The CDR3 spans 15 residues. The germline V and J ends were trimmed by 5 bases and 3 bases, with 16 bases remaining between them. CDR1 and CDR2 from the germline V gene are SGHTA and FQGNSA. The CDR3 loop is CASSASGFGDTEAFF. CDR3 coding DNA: TGTGCCAGCAGCGCGTCAGGGTTCGGAGACACTGAAGCTTTCTTT.

The V call is TRBV25-1, the J call TRBJ2-7, with D uncertain. The CDR3 covers 15 residues. Looked up from germline, CDR1 is MGHDK and CDR2 is SYGVNS. Trimming left V 2 bases short and J 2 bases short, with 13 bases between. CDR3 region: CASSETKGSPYEQYF. The DNA of the CDR3 is TGTGCCAGCAGTGAAACGAAGGGCAGCCCCTACGAGCAGTACTTC.

In this sample, this clone turned up once. This sequence joins TRBV4-1 and TRBJ1-5, with 12 bases identical to TRBD1. Germline V gives CDR1 MGHRA, CDR2 YSYEKL. V was clipped by 4 bases and J by 7 bases; unmatched bases: 8. The CDR3 runs 16 residues. The CDR3 loop reads CASSLNPGTGGQPQHF. The CDR3 DNA reads TGCGCCAGCAGCCTAAATCCCGGGACAGGGGGCCAGCCCCAGCATTTT.

The chain employs TRBV5-5 and TRBJ1-2; D ambiguous. Per the germline V gene, CDR1 is SGHKS and CDR2 is YYEKEE (reference sequence). V was pared by 4 bases and J by 8 bases, with 15 bases between. This CDR3 contains 13 residues. The CDR3 bases are TGTGCCAGCAGCCCGGACGGAGGTCTGGGCTACACCTTC. This encodes CASSPDGGLGYTF.

The V and J genes are TRBV7-2 and TRBJ1-5; a possible D gene is TRBD1 (6 bases). This CDR3 has 16 amino acids. Germline V gives CDR1 SGHTA, CDR2 FQGNSA. V was clipped by 5 bases and J by 4 bases, with 18 bases between them. The chain's CDR3 is CASSPGGRFANQPQHF. DNA for the CDR3: TGTGCCAGCAGCCCGGGGGGCAGATTTGCAAATCAGCCCCAGCATTTT.

The chain carries TRBV19 and TRBJ1-1, with TRBD1 matching 7 bases. CDR3 length equals 14 residues. Trimming took 9 bases from V and 0 from J; bases not matched to a gene: 7. Germline assignment: CDR1 LNHDA and CDR2 SQIVND (reference sequence). In DNA, the CDR3 is TGTGCCAGCCTTGACAGGGTCTTGAACACTGAAGCTTTCTTT. Residues: CASLDRVLNTEAFF.

This chain joins TRBV6-5 and TRBJ1-4, with TRBD1 as a possible D gene (5 bases). Trimming pared 6 bases from V and 8 bases from J, leaving 16 bases between. The CDR3 contains 14 residues. In germline, CDR1 is MNHEY, CDR2 SVGAGI. The DNA of the CDR3 is TGTGCCAGCAGACCTCAGGGCCGCGGGGAAAAACTGTTTTTT. Protein: CASRPQGRGEKLFF.

CDR3 DNA sequence: TGTGCCAGCGACTCAGCGGCCTCCAATGAAAAACTGTTTTTT. As protein: CASDSAASNEKLFF. The gene calls are TRBV16 and TRBJ1-4; D is undetermined. The germline gives CDR1 KGHSY, CDR2 FQNENV. This CDR3 region has 14 residues. V dropped 8 bases and J dropped 5 bases, with 15 bases sitting between them.

The genes are TRBV15 and TRBJ2-7; a possible D gene is TRBD2 (6 bases). V lost 7 bases and J 3 bases, leaving 16 bases between the germline ends. CDR1 is LNHNV, CDR2 YYDKDF, per germline (reference sequence). The CDR3 is 14 residues long. This chain's CDR3 is CATNRRRDDYEQYF. CDR3 sequence (DNA): TGTGCCACCAACCGGAGGAGGGACGACTACGAGCAGTACTTC.

This clone is a singleton in its sample. The V and J genes are TRBV27 and TRBJ2-7; TRBD1 agrees at 8 bases. The CDR3 runs 14 residues. CDR1 and CDR2 from the germline V gene are MNHEY and SMNVEV (reference sequence). V shed 6 bases, J shed 4 bases, and the junction held 8 bases outside the gene matches. CDR3 DNA: TGTGCCAGCAGCCAAGGACAGGGTGGGTACGAGCAGTACTTC. Protein sequence: CASSQGQGGYEQYF.

The V and J genes are TRBV19 and TRBJ1-5; a possible D gene is TRBD1 (5 bases). The germline V and J ends were trimmed by 7 bases and 0 bases, with 13 bases remaining between them. Germline values: CDR1 LNHDA, CDR2 SQIVND (reference sequence). The CDR3 covers 15 residues. CDR3 nucleotides: TGTGCCAGTACCCTCCAGGGACCTAGCAATCAGCCCCAGCATTTT. Translating it yields CASTLQGPSNQPQHF.

The genes are TRBV12-3 or TRBV12-4 and TRBJ1-5; D not resolved. The length of the CDR3 is 13 residues. The V and J ends lost 3 bases and 7 bases respectively, with 10 bases between them. Here the CDR3 reads CASSFGSGQPQHF. DNA for the CDR3: TGTGCCAGCAGTTTCGGGTCCGGACAGCCCCAGCATTTT.

This sequence joins TRBV5-1 and TRBJ2-1, with D uncertain. Germline CDR1 reads SGHRS; CDR2 reads YFSETQ. This CDR3 comprises 14 residues. V lost 0 bases and J lost 4, with 8 bases in between. The CDR3 spells CASSLAASYNEQFF. DNA for the CDR3: TGCGCCAGCAGCTTGGCGGCTAGTTACAATGAGCAGTTCTTC.

The chain uses TRBV25-1 and TRBJ1-1, with a weak D call TRBD1 (5 bases). V lost 11 bases to trimming and J lost 1 base, with 11 bases between them. This CDR3 contains 12 residues. The germline V gene encodes CDR1 MGHDK and CDR2 SYGVNS. The CDR3 protein is CAAKGPNTEAFF. CDR3 DNA: TGTGCCGCCAAGGGACCGAACACTGAAGCTTTCTTT.